The 27 T cell receptor beta chains in this list originate from one sample, sequenced in a study of cytomegalovirus exposure and HLA in healthy donors. Both 60 Vbeta primers and 13 Jbeta primers went into the PCR. Sequenced by immunoSEQ multiplex PCR; TCRdb stores in-frame clones only, minus some. The sample has roughly 81,000 clones, 60% to 85% seen once. The sequenced material came from PBMCs. These receptors originate from a boy aged 5-17 years in good health and CMV-seronegative.

This chain uses TRBV2 with TRBJ2-2; the D is unclear. Trimming took 2 bases from V and 1 from J, leaving 8 bases between them. This CDR3 is 15 amino acids long. Germline CDR1 is SNHLY and CDR2 is FYNNEI. In nucleotides, the CDR3 is TGTGCCAGCAGTGAACCAGGAAAGAACACCGGGGAGCTGTTTTTT. Its translation is CASSEPGKNTGELFF.

This chain joins TRBV5-8 and TRBJ1-1; TRBD1 agrees at 9 bases. This CDR3 region has 13 residues. Germline V gives CDR1 SGHTS, CDR2 YDEGEE. The V gene end was trimmed by 6 bases and the J gene end by 6 bases; junction bases not matched to a gene: 6. The CDR3 DNA is TGTGCCAGCACCATGGACAGGGGCGCTGAAGCTTTCTTT. As protein: CASTMDRGAEAFF.

The rearrangement links TRBV9 to TRBJ2-3; D uncertain. V was pared by 0 bases and J by 0 bases, with 11 bases between. The CDR3 extends over 16 amino acids. Germline assignment: CDR1 SGDLS and CDR2 YYNGEE. CDR3: CASSVVIYGSTDTQYF. The CDR3 DNA sequence: TGTGCCAGCAGCGTAGTGATATATGGCAGCACAGATACGCAGTATTTT.

V and J are TRBV2 and TRBJ2-7; 7 positions match TRBD1. CDR3 length: 11 residues. In germline, CDR1 is SNHLY, CDR2 FYNNEI. The trim removed 7 bases at V and 4 bases at J, leaving 1 base unmatched. The CDR3 DNA reads as TGTGCCAGCATGACAGGGTACGAGCAGTACTTC. Encoded protein: CASMTGYEQYF.

This chain joins TRBV2 and TRBJ1-1; 10 positions agree with TRBD1. V was clipped by 3 bases and J by 7 bases; unmatched bases: 5. Looked up from germline, CDR1 is SNHLY and CDR2 is FYNNEI. The CDR3 totals 14 residues. The CDR3 DNA follows: TGTGCCAGCAGTGATCGGGACAGGGGTTTTGAAGCTTTCTTT. It is translated as CASSDRDRGFEAFF.

This clone was seen just once. The V and J genes are TRBV6-5 and TRBJ2-7; 11 positions match TRBD1. CDR1 and CDR2 from the germline V gene are MNHEY and SVGAGI. This CDR3 spans 14 amino acids. Trimming removed 6 bases from V and 3 bases from J; junction bases left unmatched: 4. CDR3 sequence (DNA): TGTGCCAGCAGCTGGGGACAGGGGGACTACGAGCAGTACTTC. As protein: CASSWGQGDYEQYF.

In this sample, this clone turned up once. This CDR3 reads CASSQDRVSYGYTF. The CDR3 nucleotides read TGTGCCAGCAGCCAAGACAGGGTTTCTTATGGCTACACCTTC. This chain links TRBV4-2 with TRBJ1-2; the D gene is possibly TRBD1 (5 bases). The V end lost 0 bases, the J end lost 5 bases, and 10 bases lay between the germline ends. Germline V gene sequence: CDR1 LGHNA, CDR2 YNFKEQ. The CDR3 runs to 14 residues.

This clone appeared once. The rearrangement joins TRBV28 to TRBJ2-3; the D gene is possibly TRBD1 (5 bases). This CDR3 has 15 amino acids. V was clipped by 1 base and J by 2 bases, with 10 bases between them. In germline, CDR1 is MDHEN, CDR2 SYDVKM. CDR3 region: CASSLYPGNTDTQYF. DNA of the CDR3: TGTGCCAGCAGTTTATATCCAGGGAACACAGATACGCAGTATTTT. Based on the CDR3 plus reference TRBV28 and TRBJ2-3, the full variable domain is DVKVTQSSRYLVKRTGEKVFLECVQDMDHENMFWYRQDPGLGLRLIYFSYDVKMKEKGDIPEGYSVSREKKERFSLILESASTNQTSMYLCASSLYPGNTDTQYFGPGTRLTVL.

This chain uses TRBV28 with TRBJ2-2; possibly TRBD2 for D (6 bases). V gave up 2 bases and J gave up 1 base, with 8 bases separating them. The CDR3 runs to 15 residues. Germline V gene sequence: CDR1 MDHEN, CDR2 SYDVKM. The CDR3 reads CASSLRGLNTGELFF. The CDR3 coding sequence is TGTGCCAGCAGTTTAAGGGGACTGAACACCGGGGAGCTGTTTTTT.

The chain uses TRBV7-2 and TRBJ2-7; D is undetermined. Germline values: CDR1 SGHTA, CDR2 FQGNSA. This CDR3 is 11 amino acids long. V gave up 5 bases and J gave up 5 bases, with 7 bases separating them. This chain's CDR3 is CASSLFDEQYF. The CDR3 DNA follows: TGTGCCAGCAGCCTTTTCGACGAGCAGTACTTC.

Details on this clone: It may be a read error: a sequence one base away is much more abundant. The chain employs TRBV28 and TRBJ1-2, with D unresolved. Trimming cost V 5 bases and J 5 bases, with 6 bases left between them. This CDR3 has 11 amino acids. The germline V gene has CDR1 MDHEN and CDR2 SYDVKM. In DNA form, the CDR3 reads TGTGCCAGCAGTCGAGGGTATGGCTACACCTTC. It specifies CASSRGYGYTF.

This chain connects TRBV6-5 to TRBJ2-7; D possibly corresponds to TRBD1 (5 bases). Trimming took 6 bases from V and 4 from J, leaving 13 bases between them. The CDR3 loop spans 13 amino acids. CDR1 is MNHEY, CDR2 SVGAGI, per germline. In DNA, the CDR3 is TGTGCCAGCAGAGCAGGGTTTTGGTACGAGCAGTACTTC. It is translated as CASRAGFWYEQYF.

V gene TRBV2 combines with J gene TRBJ2-1; TRBD2 agrees at 8 bases. V was pared by 10 bases and J by 8 bases, with 10 bases of the junction left unmatched. Germline-derived CDR1 and CDR2 are SNHLY and FYNNEI. The CDR3 is 13 amino acids. The CDR3 DNA reads as TGTGCCACCGTGTACGGGGGGGGCTATGAGCAGTTCTTC. Residues: CATVYGGGYEQFF. The full variable domain, its missing parts supplied by reference TRBV2 and TRBJ2-1, is EPEVTQTPSHQVTQMGQEVILRCVPISNHLYFYWYRQILGQKVEFLVSFYNNEISEKSEIFDDQFSVERPDGSNFTLKIRSTKLEDSAMYFCATVYGGGYEQFFGPGTRLTVL.

The chain recombines TRBV29-1 with TRBJ2-1, with TRBD1 matching 10 bases. With 6 bases clipped from V and 4 bases from J, the junction kept 6 bases outside the gene matches. CDR1 and CDR2 (germline): SQVTM, ANQGSEA. The CDR3 runs 14 residues. Here the CDR3 DNA reads TGCAGCGTCGTCGGACAGGGGGGGTACAATGAGCAGTTCTTC. Translated: CSVVGQGGYNEQFF.

This chain uses TRBV4-1 with TRBJ1-2; perhaps TRBD1 as D (5 bases). CDR1 and CDR2 (germline): MGHRA, YSYEKL. This CDR3 comprises 16 residues. V lost 4 bases to trimming and J lost 4 bases, with 19 bases between them. Written as DNA, the CDR3 is TGCGCCAGCAGCCCCATGGGGCAGCTACTCATCTATGGCTACACCTTC. Residues: CASSPMGQLLIYGYTF.

The CDR3 reads CASSFTPGTGTGYTF. The DNA of the CDR3 is TGCGCCAGCAGCTTCACTCCTGGGACAGGGACTGGCTACACCTTC. This rearrangement joins TRBV4-1 to TRBJ1-2; TRBD1 matches 9 bases. Germline V gives CDR1 MGHRA, CDR2 YSYEKL. CDR3 length: 15 residues. V lost 5 bases to trimming and J lost 7 bases; unmatched junction nucleotides: 11.

The V call is TRBV4-3, the J call TRBJ1-5; 11 bases agree with TRBD1. This CDR3 has 16 residues. Germline-derived CDR1 and CDR2 are LGHNA and YSLEER. Trimming at V came to 0 bases and at J to 6 bases, leaving 4 bases not matched to a gene. The CDR3 spells CASSQDPGTGGQPQHF. In nucleotides, the CDR3 is TGCGCCAGCAGCCAAGATCCGGGGACAGGGGGTCAGCCCCAGCATTTT.

This clone has just a few counts. V and J are TRBV29-1 and TRBJ2-1; the D is unclear. CDR3 size: 13 residues. The V gene's germline CDR1 is SQVTM and CDR2 ANQGSEA. Trimming removed 7 bases at V and 7 bases at J, with 17 bases between. The CDR3 DNA reads as TGCAGCGGCTCAACTCTTAGTACGAATGAGCAGTTCTTC. Its protein product is CSGSTLSTNEQFF.

The rearrangement joins TRBV10-3 to TRBJ1-6; unclear D gene. Trimming took 0 bases from V and 4 from J, leaving 10 bases between them. Germline lookup yields CDR1 ENHRY and CDR2 SYGVKD. The CDR3 is made up of 16 amino acids. The DNA for the CDR3 is TGTGCCATCAGTGAGTCAACGGGGAATTATAATTCACCCCTCCACTTT. This encodes CAISESTGNYNSPLHF.

The J gene is TRBJ1-4, the V gene TRBV28; 7 bases fit TRBD1. V was pared by 6 bases and J by 7 bases, with 8 bases of the junction left unmatched. Germline V gives CDR1 MDHEN, CDR2 SYDVKM. The CDR3 totals 14 residues. DNA for the CDR3: TGTGCCAGCAGCCAAGGGGGCAGGATTGAAAAACTGTTTTTT. Its translation is CASSQGGRIEKLFF.

In this sample, this clone turned up a few times. CDR3 DNA: TGTGCCAGCACCCTCCGGGAGACGACTGAAGCTTTCTTT. This translates into CASTLRETTEAFF. The chain combines TRBV2 with TRBJ1-1; no definite D call. V shed 7 bases and J shed 5 bases, with 14 bases lying between them. In germline, CDR1 is SNHLY, CDR2 FYNNEI. The CDR3 consists of 13 residues.

The rearrangement uses TRBV10-2 and TRBJ2-7; tentative D call: TRBD1 (6 bases). Germline-derived CDR1 and CDR2 are WSHSY and SAAADI. The CDR3 totals 16 residues. The V end was cut by 3 bases, the J end by 1 base, with 16 bases between. Here the CDR3 DNA reads TGCGCCAGCAGTGACCTCGGAACAGGGCTTTCCTACGAGCAGTACTTC. Its protein product is CASSDLGTGLSYEQYF.

The V call is TRBV29-1, the J call TRBJ2-7; 15 bases map to TRBD2. Germline V lookup: CDR1 SQVTM, CDR2 ANQGSEA. The CDR3 has 18 residues. Trimming removed 4 bases from V and 1 base from J; junction bases left unmatched: 11. This CDR3 is CSVGKPGLAGGRSYEQYF. The CDR3 DNA sequence: TGCAGCGTTGGGAAACCGGGACTAGCGGGAGGTAGGTCCTACGAGCAGTACTTC.

V is TRBV4-3 and J is TRBJ1-3, with no clear D. V lost 1 base, J lost 0 bases, and 13 bases lay in between. Germline-derived CDR1 and CDR2 are LGHNA and YSLEER. CDR3 length: 17 residues. Written as DNA, the CDR3 is TGCGCCAGCAGCCAAGCAGGTACCCAATACTCTGGAAACACCATATATTTT. Translated, it gives CASSQAGTQYSGNTIYF.

The chain combines TRBV6-5 with TRBJ2-7, with 8 bases matching TRBD1. V was clipped by 6 bases and J by 5 bases; unmatched bases: 6. This CDR3 contains 13 residues. From germline, CDR1 is MNHEY and CDR2 SVGAGI. CDR3 sequence: CASRDRDRNEQYF. CDR3 sequence (DNA): TGTGCCAGCAGGGACCGGGACAGGAACGAGCAGTACTTC.

This chain links TRBV19 with TRBJ2-3, with 7 bases that match TRBD2. This CDR3 comprises 13 residues. Looked up from germline, CDR1 is LNHDA and CDR2 is SQIVND (reference sequence). Trimming cost V 5 bases and J 4 bases; bases outside gene matches: 3. CDR3 coding DNA: TGTGCCAGTAGTCCGGGGGGAGCAGATACGCAGTATTTT. Translation gives CASSPGGADTQYF.

CDR3 nucleotide sequence: TGTGCCAGCAGTTTCCACAGGTTATACACTGAAGCTTTCTTT. Translation gives CASSFHRLYTEAFF. The rearrangement links TRBV5-4 to TRBJ1-1, with D perhaps matching TRBD1 (5 bases). Looked up from germline, CDR1 is SGHNT and CDR2 is YYREEE (reference sequence). CDR3 length equals 14 residues. V was clipped by 5 bases and J by 3 bases, with 14 bases between them.